What follows describes a single TCR beta chain. As yet, its antigen is unknown. Trimming left V 2 bases short and J 1 base short, with 8 bases between. This CDR3 has 15 amino acids. In germline, CDR1 is SGHTA, CDR2 FQGTGA. This sample stems from a study of shared clonotypes between healthy human individuals. The wider study: Three CD4 naive, three CD4 memory, two CD8 naive and one CD8 memory plate were used per donor. Study observations and caveats: Inspection by rarefaction showed sorted-subset sequencing to be incomplete despite large depth.

The assay was immunoSEQ multiplex PCR, and TCRdb's table has in-frame clones only and misses some. The data show about 2 million clones, about 95% seen once. The specimen was naive CD4+ T cells sorted from blood. Regarding subset: CD45RA+ positively selected. V is TRBV7-3 and J is TRBJ2-2; no clear D. The receptor's source is a young man in good health. The CDR3 sequence: CASSLSSGNTGELFF. DNA of the CDR3: TGTGCCAGCAGCTTATCATCCGGGAACACCGGGGAGCTGTTTTTT.